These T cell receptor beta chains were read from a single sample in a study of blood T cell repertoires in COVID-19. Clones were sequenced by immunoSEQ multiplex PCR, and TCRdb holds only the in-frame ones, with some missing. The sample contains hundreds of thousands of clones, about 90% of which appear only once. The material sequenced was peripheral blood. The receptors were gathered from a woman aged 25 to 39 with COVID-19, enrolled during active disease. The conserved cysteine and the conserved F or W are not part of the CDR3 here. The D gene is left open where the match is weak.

ASSWGGGLGYT,TRBJ1-2,TRBV28,NA
ASSSRTNQETQY,TRBJ2-5,TRBV11-3,NA
ASSLGGQGTDTQY,TRBJ2-3,TRBV5-5,TRBD1
ASSQWGLAGGYYNEQF,TRBJ2-1,TRBV3-1/TRBV3-2,TRBD2
ASSAWGVEKLF,TRBJ1-4,TRBV2,NA
ASKAGSHEKLF,TRBJ1-4,TRBV6-5,NA
ASSPSGSSTDTQY,TRBJ2-3,TRBV5-4,NA
ASGWGDQPQH,TRBJ1-5,TRBV12-3/TRBV12-4,NA
ASMVRDTEAF,TRBJ1-1,TRBV2,NA
ASSRTGSSYEQY,TRBJ2-7,TRBV7-2,NA
ASSRQGDYGYT,TRBJ1-2,TRBV18,TRBD1
ASRINIRQLTNTEAF,TRBJ1-1,TRBV5-8,NA
ASSSLAGAGQETQY,TRBJ2-5,TRBV5-4,TRBD2
ASSFSNRGIGEPQH,TRBJ1-5,TRBV7-8,TRBD1
ASSIDGQGGTEAF,TRBJ1-1,TRBV19,TRBD1
ASSFYPAGRTDTQY,TRBJ2-3,TRBV11-2,NA
ASSYTTSGGSDTQY,TRBJ2-3,TRBV7-9,TRBD2
ASSSLTGTTEAF,TRBJ1-1,TRBV28,TRBD1
ASSYPQAGPGDIGNTIY,TRBJ1-3,TRBV21-1,NA
ASSDPGTSGGNTGELF,TRBJ2-2,TRBV2,TRBD2
AISEDRSNYGYT,TRBJ1-2,TRBV10-3,NA
ASSHGGNEQF,TRBJ2-1,TRBV3-1/TRBV3-2,NA
AGSQGEKETQY,TRBJ2-5,TRBV11-2,TRBD1
ASSTPRGPEAF,TRBJ1-1,TRBV28,NA
ASSLEGSWPQH,TRBJ1-5,TRBV12-3/TRBV12-4,NA
ASSLGQGVVEKLF,TRBJ1-4,TRBV5-7,TRBD1
ASSVVGRGDLGEQF,TRBJ2-1,TRBV9,TRBD2
ASSITGDQQY,TRBJ2-3,TRBV11-3,TRBD1
ASSENQGNTEAF,TRBJ1-1,TRBV6-6,NA
ATTGRGGEKLF,TRBJ1-4,TRBV2,NA
ASTGTTSSPLH,TRBJ1-6,TRBV2,NA
ASSQGPGAPGGGGYT,TRBJ1-2,TRBV3-1/TRBV3-2,NA
ASSTGGGANEKLF,TRBJ1-4,TRBV19,NA